This T cell receptor (beta chain) was documented in a study of T cell responses to AZD1222 COVID-19 vaccine. The V and J ends lost 0 bases and 0 bases respectively, with 15 bases between them. Germline V lookup: CDR1 SGDLS, CDR2 YYNGEE. The CDR3 runs to 17 residues. The repertoire was sequenced with immunoSEQ multiplex PCR; TCRdb's copy has only in-frame clones and lacks some. The sample gives roughly 120,000 clones, around 93% of which show up once; over 7.5% is in the top ten. Sample: peripheral blood, taken 28 days after the second AZD1222 dose. The V call is TRBV9, the J call TRBJ1-2; no definite D call. The receptor was derived from an adult who received the AZD1222 COVID-19 vaccine. The CDR3 is CASSVALFKDPNYGYTF. CDR3 sequence (DNA): TGTGCCAGCAGCGTAGCTCTTTTTAAGGATCCTAACTATGGCTACACCTTC. Full variable domain (remainder filled in from reference TRBV9 and TRBJ1-2): DSGVTQTPKHLITATGQRVTLRCSPRSGDLSVYWYQQSLDQGLQFLIQYYNGEERAKGNILERFSAQQFPDLHSELNLSSLELGDSALYFCASSVALFKDPNYGYTFGSGTRLTVV.